What follows are 9 T cell receptor beta chains derived from one specimen sequenced in a study of regulatory T cells in long-lasting Graves disease. Time point reported: newly diagnosed GD, antithyroid drugs for less than 3 months. From PBMCs, RNA was extracted and then used to make the TCR library. Libraries of TCR beta came from iRepertoire HTBI primers plus Arm-PCR of CDR3 regions. TCRdb independently ran MiXCR on the multiplex PCR reads; one entry per CDR3 protein. This table holds under 400,000 distinct CDR3 sequences, about a sixth found once. The sample also formed part of further work on T cells in Graves' hyperthyroidism and ophthalmopathy.

Material: peripheral blood mononuclear cells (PBMCs), obtained at new diagnosis, from a patient treated with antithyroid drugs. All receptors derive from a man between 35 and 55 years old with Graves disease.

This clonotype has a count of ten or more. V is TRBV7-8 and J is TRBJ1-1, with 9 nucleotides matching TRBD1. The V gene's germline CDR1 is SGHVS and CDR2 FQNEAQ. The CDR3 covers 16 residues. With 3 bases clipped from V and 10 bases from J, the junction kept 15 bases outside the gene matches. The CDR3 DNA reads as TGTGCCAGCAGCTTTGGGGCCGGGACAGGGCATGCTGTAGCTTTCTTT. Amino acid sequence: CASSFGAGTGHAVAFF.

This clonotype appeared a few times. The genes are TRBV5-1 and TRBJ2-1; D may be TRBD2 (5 bases). This CDR3 contains 16 residues. Trimming removed 0 bases at V and 0 bases at J, with 10 bases between. The V gene's germline CDR1 is SGHRS and CDR2 YFSETQ. In nucleotides, the CDR3 is TGCGCCAGCAGCTTGGATCCAGCGGCCTCCTACAATGAGCAGTTCTTC. Translated, it gives CASSLDPAASYNEQFF.

The rearrangement joins TRBV11-2 to TRBJ2-3, with TRBD2 as a possible D gene (6 bases). V lost 4 bases to trimming and J lost 0 bases, with 17 bases between them. Per germline, CDR1 SGHAT and CDR2 FQNNGV. This CDR3 comprises 17 residues. The CDR3 DNA sequence: TGTGCCAGCAGCTGGGGGGAGAGACTCTATAGCACAGATACGCAGTATTTT. Translation gives CASSWGERLYSTDTQYF.

This clonotype was seen ten or more times. V usage is TRBV30 and J usage is TRBJ2-3, with D possibly being TRBD2 (6 bases). This CDR3 contains 15 residues. CDR1 and CDR2 from the germline V gene are GTSNPN and SVGIG (reference sequence). Trimming took off 2 bases at V and 5 bases at J, with 17 bases between the two ends. The CDR3, as DNA: TGTGCCTGGAGTCCGGGGGATCCCCGGGGAGATACGCAGTATTTT. It specifies CAWSPGDPRGDTQYF.

With regard to this clonotype: Being one base from a much bigger clone, this may be a read error. V and J are TRBV6-1 and TRBJ1-5; D is ambiguous. The CDR3 covers 15 residues. Germline lookup yields CDR1 MNHNS and CDR2 SASEGT. The CDR3 sequence is CVSRAAVNSNQPQHF. The CDR3 DNA reads TGTGTCAGCAGAGCGGCCGTCAATAGCAATCAGCCCCAGCATTTT.

This clonotype was found a few times. The chain combines TRBV7-9 with TRBJ1-1, with a tentative D call TRBD1 (6 bases). This CDR3 contains 14 residues. Germline V gene data show CDR1 as SEHNR and CDR2 as FQNEAQ (reference sequence). With 7 bases removed from V and 2 bases from J, the gap between germline ends came to 14 bases. CDR3 protein: CASTWTAFNTEAFF. CDR3 nucleotides: TGTGCCAGCACCTGGACAGCCTTTAACACTGAAGCTTTCTTT.

V is TRBV9 and J is TRBJ2-6, with 11 nucleotides matching TRBD2. Germline CDR1 and CDR2: SGDLS and YYNGEE. This CDR3 comprises 22 residues. The junction had 18 bases not matched to a gene; V was cut back by 4 bases and J by 0 bases. The DNA of the CDR3 is TGTGCCAGCAGCTTCGGGTCTAGCGGGGGGCCTGGCTATCCCTCTGGGGCCAACGTCCTGACTTTC. Translated: CASSFGSSGGPGYPSGANVLTF. The full variable domain, its missing parts supplied by reference TRBV9 and TRBJ2-6, is DSGVTQTPKHLITATGQRVTLRCSPRSGDLSVYWYQQSLDQGLQFLIQYYNGEERAKGNILERFSAQQFPDLHSELNLSSLELGDSALYFCASSFGSSGGPGYPSGANVLTFGAGSRLTVL.

Comment on this clonotype: A much larger clone differs from this one at a single base, so this may be a read error. The chain couples TRBV4-2 to TRBJ2-3; D unresolved. Between the trimmed V and J ends, which lost 3 bases and 2 bases, there was a span of 3 bases. The CDR3 runs 12 residues. Germline V gene data show CDR1 as LGHNA and CDR2 as YNFKEQ. CDR3 amino acids: CASSHLTDTQYF. The CDR3 bases are TGTGCCAGCAGCCACCTCACAGATACGCAGTATTTT.

This rearrangement joins TRBV5-1 to TRBJ1-1; TRBD1 matches 10 bases. Germline CDR1 is SGHRS and CDR2 is YFSETQ. V trimming: 2 bases; J trimming: 6 bases; junction bases outside the gene matches: 10. The CDR3 loop spans 16 amino acids. Written as DNA, the CDR3 is TGCGCCAGCAGCTTATTACCGGGACAGGGGAATCCTGAAGCTTTCTTT. Translation: CASSLLPGQGNPEAFF.